Only a few counts were recorded for the clone carrying this TCR beta chain. These data originate in a study of blood T cells in healthy people across ages. Study-level information: Template switching picked up about one barcoded beta molecule for each two T cells.

A second PCR of 7 to 11 cycles used a sample-barcoded 5' primer and a J-beta primer mix. MiXCR was run by TCRdb on the 5' RACE reads, yielding one entry per CDR3 protein. The data contain around 990,000 distinct CDR3 sequences, under 30% of them seen just once; the ten biggest clones take up 0.65% to 0.95%. Germline loops: CDR1 SNHLY, CDR2 FYNNEI. The CDR3 has 15 residues. With 6 bases removed from V and 6 bases from J, the gap between germline ends came to 21 bases. These data also formed part of another study, on T cells of mothers and their children.

The specimen was blood. The chain links TRBV2 to TRBJ2-7; D may correspond to TRBD1 or TRBD2 (5 bases each). The receptor's source is a girl aged 2 to 10 in good health. CDR3 protein: CASSADRGVWGEQYF. In nucleotides, the CDR3 is TGTGCCAGCAGCGCCGACCGAGGGGTATGGGGCGAGCAGTACTTC.